These 11 T cell receptor beta chains share one sample of origin, sequenced in a study of liver allograft versus peripheral blood T cells. Study details: Comparisons were made between T cell receptor repertoires found in transplanted livers and those circulating in recipients' peripheral blood.

TCRdb reprocessed the reads via MiXCR and lists one record per CDR3 protein. The sample has about 1,300 distinct CDR3 sequences; roughly 14% are singletons. The receptor set was obtained from a human patient who had a liver transplant. Some T cells may be transferred from the graft donor.

Sample share makes this clonotype hyperexpanded (1% or more). This sequence joins TRBV18 and TRBJ1-5; 9 bases align to TRBD1. Trimming took 3 bases from V and 4 from J; bases not matched to a gene: 4. This CDR3 spans 15 amino acids. Germline V gene sequence: CDR1 KGHSH, CDR2 LQKENI. The CDR3 DNA follows: TGTGCCAGCTCACCGGACAGGGGCGGTAATCAGCCCCAGCATTTT. This translates into CASSPDRGGNQPQHF.

As concerns this clonotype: A far bigger clonotype differs at one base, so this is likely a read error. The chain is built from TRBV6-1 and TRBJ1-2; weak D call: TRBD1 (5 bases). The germline V gene has CDR1 MNHNS and CDR2 SASEGT. CDR3 length: 15 residues. V dropped 9 bases and J dropped 6 bases, with 23 bases sitting between them. In DNA, the CDR3 is TGTGCCAGAAGTTTCAGACAGATCAACTCTAATGGCTACACCTTC. The encoded protein is CARSFRQINSNGYTF.

Within the sample, this clonotype is large (0.1 to 1%). This sequence joins TRBV6-6 and TRBJ1-1, with 7 bases matching TRBD1. Losses at the gene ends were 0 bases for V and 4 bases for J; bases not matched to a gene: 5. Looked up from germline, CDR1 is MNHNY and CDR2 is SVGAGI (reference sequence). There are 15 residues in the CDR3. The CDR3 bases are TGTGCCAGCAGTTACTCAACAGGGGCGGGCACTGAAGCTTTCTTT. This translates into CASSYSTGAGTEAFF.

By share of the sample, this clonotype is medium-sized (0.01 to 0.1%). This chain uses TRBV7-9 with TRBJ1-3, with D hard to call. Trimming removed 3 bases at V and 0 bases at J, with 15 bases between. Germline CDR1 SEHNR, CDR2 FQNEAQ (reference sequence). The CDR3 extends over 17 amino acids. Here the CDR3 DNA reads TGTGCCAGCAGCTTGCGTAGTTTAGCCCCCTCTGGAAACACCATATATTTT. The encoded protein is CASSLRSLAPSGNTIYF.

This clonotype was counted at least ten times. V is TRBV20-1 and J is TRBJ2-1; D perhaps matches TRBD2 (6 bases). The CDR3 has 14 amino acids. The V and J ends lost 6 bases and 7 bases respectively, with 19 bases between them. Per the germline V gene, CDR1 is DFQATT and CDR2 is SNEGSKA (reference sequence). The chain's CDR3 is CSALSIGGRNEQFF. CDR3 sequence (DNA): TGCAGTGCCCTTTCTATTGGGGGGAGAAATGAGCAGTTCTTC.

As concerns this clonotype: A read error may be the cause here, since a much bigger clone is one base away. The chain is built from TRBV30 and TRBJ1-1; TRBD1 might be the D (6 bases). Germline assignment: CDR1 GTSNPN and CDR2 SVGIG (reference sequence). The CDR3 totals 14 residues. As DNA, the CDR3 is TGTGCCTGGAGTGCGGACGGAGGGGGTACTGGAGCTTTCTTT. Translating it yields CAWSADGGGTGAFF. The full variable domain, rest sourced from reference TRBV30 and TRBJ1-1, is SQTIHQWPATLVQPVGSPLSLECTVEGTSNPNLYWYRQAAGRGLQLLFYSVGIGQISSEVPQNLSASRPQDRQFILSSKKLLLSDSGFYLCAWSADGGGTGAFFGQGTRLTVV.

There are a few counts of this clonotype. The chain links TRBV2 to TRBJ1-1; maybe TRBD1 (5 bases). V was trimmed by 6 bases and J by 1 base, leaving 9 bases between them. Germline CDR1 and CDR2: SNHLY and FYNNEI. The CDR3 runs to 13 residues. As DNA, the CDR3 is TGTGCCAGCAGGGGACGGCAGAACACTGAAGCTTTCTTT. Amino acids: CASRGRQNTEAFF.

This clonotype is judged large. The chain is built from TRBV7-2 and TRBJ1-2, with D unclear. Germline CDR1 SGHTA, CDR2 FQGNSA. Trimming stripped 5 bases from V and 3 bases from J, with 13 bases between. The CDR3 consists of 14 residues. DNA for the CDR3: TGTGCCAGCAGCCCGTTTCGGGTGGACTATGGCTACACCTTC. This codes for CASSPFRVDYGYTF.

This clonotype is medium-sized in the sample. The chain joins TRBV6-1 to TRBJ1-5; 8 bases fit TRBD1. Germline V lookup: CDR1 MNHNS, CDR2 SASEGT. V gave up 1 base and J gave up 6 bases; unmatched junction bases: 17. CDR3 length: 19 residues. CDR3 in amino acids: CASSEDNKGSRGRVQPQHF. DNA of the CDR3: TGTGCCAGCAGTGAAGATAATAAAGGTTCCAGGGGGCGCGTTCAGCCCCAGCATTTT.

Sample share makes this clonotype medium-sized. V usage is TRBV12-3 or TRBV12-4 and J usage is TRBJ1-1, with no clear D. The CDR3 runs 13 residues. V was clipped by 5 bases and J by 0 bases, with 7 bases between them. CDR3 residues: CASSLTLNTEAFF. The DNA of the CDR3 is TGTGCCAGCAGTCTCACATTGAACACTGAAGCTTTCTTT.

The chain carries TRBV27 and TRBJ2-1; tentatively, D is TRBD1 or TRBD2 (5 bases each). The CDR3 spans 15 residues. CDR1 and CDR2 (germline): MNHEY, SMNVEV (reference sequence). V lost 3 bases, J lost 7 bases, and 16 bases lay in between. CDR3 region: CASSFRDPPWNEQFF. CDR3 DNA sequence: TGTGCCAGCAGTTTCCGGGACCCGCCGTGGAATGAGCAGTTCTTC.